This TCR beta chain derives from a study of CD8 T cells in Susac syndrome. The sequenced target, TCR beta, came from blood CD8+ and CD4+ T cells. J lost 2 bases, V lost 6 bases, and 8 bases had no gene match. The germline V gene encodes CDR1 MNHEY and CDR2 SVGAGI. The CDR3 sequence is 15 residues long. RNA, at roughly 0.45 to 1 ug, was reverse transcribed with random hexamers. TCRdb independently ran MiXCR on the immunoSEQ multiplex PCR reads; one entry per CDR3 protein. Found here are about 200,000 distinct CDR3 sequences, 95% of them singletons; the top ten hold around 0.1%. The specimen sequenced was CD4+ T cells from PBMCs. The receptor comes from a human donor in good health. The chain joins TRBV6-5 to TRBJ1-2; TRBD1 matches 8 bases. In nucleotides, the CDR3 is TGTGCCAGCAGCAGGACAGGGACGTCGAACTATGGCTACACCTTC. As protein: CASSRTGTSNYGYTF.